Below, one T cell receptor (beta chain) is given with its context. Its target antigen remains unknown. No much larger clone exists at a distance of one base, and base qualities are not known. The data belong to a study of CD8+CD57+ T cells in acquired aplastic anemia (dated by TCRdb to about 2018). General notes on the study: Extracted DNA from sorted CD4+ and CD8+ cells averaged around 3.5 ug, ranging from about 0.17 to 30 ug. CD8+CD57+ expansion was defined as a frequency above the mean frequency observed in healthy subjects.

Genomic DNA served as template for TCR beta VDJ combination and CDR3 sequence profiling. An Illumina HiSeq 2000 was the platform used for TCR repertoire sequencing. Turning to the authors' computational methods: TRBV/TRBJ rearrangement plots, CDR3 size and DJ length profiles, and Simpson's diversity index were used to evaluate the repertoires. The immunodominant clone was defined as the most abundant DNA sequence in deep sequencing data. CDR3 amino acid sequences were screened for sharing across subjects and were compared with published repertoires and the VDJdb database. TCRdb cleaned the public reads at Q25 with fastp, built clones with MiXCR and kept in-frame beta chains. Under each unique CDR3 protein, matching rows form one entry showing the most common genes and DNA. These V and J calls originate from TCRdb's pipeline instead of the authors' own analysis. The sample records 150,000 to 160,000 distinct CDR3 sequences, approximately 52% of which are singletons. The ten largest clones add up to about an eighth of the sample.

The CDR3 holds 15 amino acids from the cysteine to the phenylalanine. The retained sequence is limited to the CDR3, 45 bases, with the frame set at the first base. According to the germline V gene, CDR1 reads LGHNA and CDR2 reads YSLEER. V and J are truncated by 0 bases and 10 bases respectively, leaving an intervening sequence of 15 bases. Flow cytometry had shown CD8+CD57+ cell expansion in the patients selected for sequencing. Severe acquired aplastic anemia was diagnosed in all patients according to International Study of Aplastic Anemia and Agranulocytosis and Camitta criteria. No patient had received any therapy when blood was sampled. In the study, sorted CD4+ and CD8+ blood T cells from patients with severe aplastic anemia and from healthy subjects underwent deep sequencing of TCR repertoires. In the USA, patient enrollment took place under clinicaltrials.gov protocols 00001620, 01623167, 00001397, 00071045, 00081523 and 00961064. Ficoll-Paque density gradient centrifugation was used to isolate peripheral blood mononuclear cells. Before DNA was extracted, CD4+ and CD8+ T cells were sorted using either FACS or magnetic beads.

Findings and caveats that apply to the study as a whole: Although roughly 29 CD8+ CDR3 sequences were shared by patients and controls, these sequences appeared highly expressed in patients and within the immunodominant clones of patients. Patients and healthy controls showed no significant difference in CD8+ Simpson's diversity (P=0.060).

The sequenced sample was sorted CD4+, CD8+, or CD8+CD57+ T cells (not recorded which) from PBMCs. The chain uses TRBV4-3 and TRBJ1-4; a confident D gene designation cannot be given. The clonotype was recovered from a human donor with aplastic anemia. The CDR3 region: CASSQDRAGLGKLFF. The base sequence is TGCGCCAGCAGCCAAGATAGGGCAGGATTGGGAAAACTGTTTTTT.